This T cell receptor beta chain was recorded in a study of beta chain features in type 1 diabetes (dated by TCRdb to the late 2010s). Regarding the study in general: Mean age, gender distribution, total cell number and subset yield did not differ between patients and healthy donors. In the study, TCRB repertoires of sorted circulating CD4+ T cell subsets from recently diagnosed type 1 diabetes patients were compared with those of matched healthy donors. A total of under 140,000,000 sorted cells were examined across all samples, and the number of cells per subset was strongly correlated with RNA yield. Naive and central memory subsets were obtained from all 30 or so donors, but regulatory and stem cell-like memory subsets were isolated from only 8 patients and roughly 8 healthy donors. Summary of the overall study and its limitations: Fewer insertions and more nucleotide deletions at VDJ recombination sites were observed in patients with type 1 diabetes, implying thymic rearrangement abnormalities. PCR may preferentially amplify shorter templates, but because patient and control samples were amplified and corrected together, any resulting skew would affect both groups equally. HLA sub-analyses involved small numbers of individuals, so any influence of HLA type on TCRB rearrangement remained unresolved. Type 1 diabetes patients showed a moderate but significant shortening of TCRB CDR3 length in all four CD4+ subsets. Because cDNA rather than genomic DNA was sequenced, highly expressing activated cells could have been over-represented, although no difference in activation and CD3 levels was found between groups. Naive, central memory and regulatory TCRB repertoires appeared to be more alike among patients than among healthy donors.

There are a few counts of this clone. Its antigen target is currently unknown. No clone much larger than this one lies a single base away; base qualities are absent. Each donor gave one peripheral blood draw, roughly 120 mL on average, collected into heparinised tubes. Naive, central memory, regulatory and stem cell-like memory CD4+ T cells were sorted on a BD FACSAria II using a panel including CD45RO, CCR7, CD25, CD127, CD95 and CD27. A purity above 95% was achieved for all sorted populations. PBMCs were isolated immediately by Lymphoprep density gradient centrifugation and stained directly without culture. So that batch effects would be minimized, each experiment stained and sorted samples in pairs, pairing one healthy donor with one patient. The entire isolated RNA was reverse transcribed using the High Capacity cDNA Reverse Transcription Kit, and thus expressed TCRB transcripts were sequenced. Deep immunoSEQ sequencing was performed on naive, central memory and regulatory T cell samples, with an average of approximately 3.9 million total reads per sample. After sorted cells were lysed in RLT buffer, RNA was extracted with DNase-treated RNeasy Micro or Mini kits, with the choice depending on cell number. Each cell subset was processed separately to prevent cross-contamination, with patient and healthy donor samples processed together. TCRB sequences were amplified from cDNA with the immunoSEQ multiplex PCR, producing 87-bp fragments spanning the CDR3 region. Sequencing of the amplicons was performed on the Illumina HiSeq platform. Turning to the authors' computational methods: Synthetic template baselines were used to correct PCR bias computationally, reads within Hamming distance 2 were collapsed, and singletons that could not be merged were discarded. Reads were aligned to IMGT to assign V, D and J genes, CDR3 length, and insertions or deletions at six rearrangement sites. Clonotype counts were normalized to sorted cell number within each subset before computing true diversity and Gini coefficients with the tcR R package. The overlap coefficient, calculated on TCRB nucleotide sequences, was used to measure repertoire sharing. TCRdb limited this immuneACCESS table to in-frame rearrangements with V and J called. A share of clones is missing; checked studies link under half to unresolved V genes, and the rest is unexplained. V, J and clone size are those of that table, while D and trimming were read from the DNA. Here the sample has 150,000 to 200,000 clones; roughly 10% occur a single time. Approximately 0.7% of the sample is taken by the ten largest.

Based on the germline V gene, the CDR1 and CDR2 sequences are SGHRS and YFSETQ. V is pared back by 0 bases and J by 4 bases, with 13 bases lying between the germline termini. Including cysteine and phenylalanine, the CDR3 has 15 amino acids. Only the CDR3 DNA stays, 45 bases, in frame from base 1. The sequence came from a woman in her 30s with type 1 diabetes. Material: central memory CD4+ T cells from blood. The sequence links TRBV5-1 to TRBJ1-1, with TRBD1 as a weak D call on 6 bases. CDR3 sequence: CASSLAGQGSTEAFF. DNA sequence: TGCGCCAGCAGCTTGGCAGGTCAGGGGAGCACTGAAGCTTTCTTT.